A selection of T cell receptor beta chains follows, all from one sample in a study of blood T cell repertoires in COVID-19. Libraries were prepared by immunoSEQ multiplex PCR; TCRdb keeps only in-frame clonotypes and omits some of them. The data hold around 300,000 clones, with around 86% observed a single time. Input material: peripheral blood. These receptors all stem from a woman in her thirties with active or convalescent COVID-19. Each CDR3 is given with its conserved first and last residue. D genes are given only for firm matches.

V gene	J gene	D gene	CDR3 DNA	CDR3 protein
TRBV3-1/TRBV3-2	TRBJ2-3	-	TGTGCCAGCAGCCGGGGTAAGATGCGGGGGCATAGCACAGATACGCAGTATTTT	CASSRGKMRGHSTDTQYF
TRBV28	TRBJ1-1	-	TGTGCCAGCAGTTCCAGCGGTACGAACACTGAAGCTTTCTTT	CASSSSGTNTEAFF
TRBV27	TRBJ1-2	TRBD1	TGTGCCAGCAGTTGGGCCTTCTCATCGGACAGGGGAGTAAGGCATGGCTACACCTTC	CASSWAFSSDRGVRHGYTF
TRBV7-8	TRBJ2-7	TRBD1	TGTGCCAGCAGCTGGGGACAGACGGGGTACGAGCAGTACTTC	CASSWGQTGYEQYF
TRBV18	TRBJ1-6	TRBD1	TGTGCCACCACGGGACAGGGGAATTCACCCCTCCACTTT	CATTGQGNSPLHF
TRBV5-1	TRBJ2-2	-	TGCGCCAGCAGCCTCGACAGGACCGGGGAGCTGTTTTTT	CASSLDRTGELFF
TRBV6-5	TRBJ2-3	TRBD2	TGTGCCAGCACGCCACTAGCGGGGGGCACAGATACGCAGTATTTT	CASTPLAGGTDTQYF
TRBV6-1	TRBJ2-2	-	TGTGCCAGCAGTGAAATAAACAGGCCGGTGGAGAACACCGGGGAGCTGTTTTTT	CASSEINRPVENTGELFF
TRBV12-3/TRBV12-4	TRBJ2-7	-	TGTGCCAGCAGTACAAGGACTACCCGAAAATGGTTC	CASSTRTTRKWF
TRBV13	TRBJ1-6	TRBD1	TGTGCCAGCAGCTCCCGCCGGGACAGCTTCTCCGGTGATTCACCCCTCCACTTT	CASSSRRDSFSGDSPLHF